These T cell receptor beta chains were read from a single sample in a study of shared clonotypes between healthy human individuals. Clones were sequenced by immunoSEQ multiplex PCR, and TCRdb holds only the in-frame ones, with some missing. The sample lists about 2.3 million clones; 85% to 95% were seen once. The sample was naive CD4+ T cells from PBMCs. These receptors came from a man aged 18 to 29 in good health. Some clones in this sample may be carry-over from other donors' samples. CDR3s include the opening cysteine and the closing phenylalanine or tryptophan. A D gene is named only where the DNA matches it firmly. A row's size may be missing; if present it is once, few, many or a size class.

cdr3_aa cdr3_nt d_call j_call v_call clone_size
CASTGLAGSNNEQFF TGCGCCAGCACCGGACTAGCGGGAAGCAACAATGAGCAGTTCTTC TRBD2 TRBJ2-1 TRBV5-1 .
CASRTPQGSQHF TGTGCCAGTCGGACACCCCAGGGGTCCCAGCATTTT . TRBJ1-5 TRBV27 .
CASSLNYQTATNEKLFF TGTGCCAGCAGTTTAAACTACCAAACAGCAACTAATGAAAAACTGTTTTTT . TRBJ1-4 TRBV28 .
CASSRDKMNTEAFF TGTGCCAGCAGCCGGGACAAGATGAACACTGAAGCTTTCTTT . TRBJ1-1 TRBV5-6 .
CASSSGITNTDTQYF TGTGCCAGCAGCTCGGGCATCACCAACACAGATACGCAGTATTTT . TRBJ2-3 TRBV7-9 once
CASSSGLAVLNEQFF TGCGCCAGCAGCTCGGGACTAGCGGTACTCAATGAGCAGTTCTTC TRBD2 TRBJ2-1 TRBV5-1 .
CASSAQGSETQYF TGTGCCAGCAGTGCCCAGGGCAGCGAGACCCAGTACTTC . TRBJ2-5 TRBV5-4 .
CAWGRAVSYNEQFF TGTGCCTGGGGGAGGGCCGTGTCCTACAATGAGCAGTTCTTC TRBD2 TRBJ2-1 TRBV30 .
CASSQGLAGLAGGPYQETQYF TGCGCCAGCAGCCAAGGCCTCGCCGGGCTAGCGGGAGGGCCATACCAAGAGACCCAGTACTTC TRBD2 TRBJ2-5 TRBV4-1 .
CASSYSGSHNEQFF TGTGCCAGCAGTTACTCAGGGAGCCACAATGAGCAGTTCTTC . TRBJ2-1 TRBV6-5 .
CASTRQGAEQFF TGTGCCAGCACCAGACAGGGCGCTGAGCAGTTCTTC TRBD1 TRBJ2-1 TRBV7-9 .
CASSLDRGPYNEQFF TGTGCCAGCAGCTTAGATCGGGGGCCCTACAATGAGCAGTTCTTC . TRBJ2-1 TRBV7-2 .
CAYDLAGGPLSTDTQYF TGTGCCTATGACCTAGCGGGAGGTCCCCTTAGCACAGATACGCAGTATTTT TRBD2 TRBJ2-3 TRBV28 .
CAISERQDYYEQYF TGTGCCATCAGTGAACGGCAGGACTACTACGAGCAGTACTTC . TRBJ2-7 TRBV10-3 .
CASSLSAKDYTEAFF TGTGCCAGCAGCTTATCGGCCAAGGACTACACTGAAGCTTTCTTT . TRBJ1-1 TRBV13 .
CASSNSGTQETQYF TGCGCCAGCAGTAATAGCGGGACCCAAGAGACCCAGTACTTC TRBD2 TRBJ2-5 TRBV5-1 .
CASSLEVHGADGNTIYF TGTGCCAGCAGCTTAGAAGTACATGGGGCAGATGGAAACACCATATATTTT . TRBJ1-3 TRBV11-2 .
CASSPSSSNEKLFF TGTGCCAGCAGTCCCTCGTCCAGTAATGAAAAACTGTTTTTT . TRBJ1-4 TRBV9 .
CASSLGSGQETQYF TGCGCCAGCAGCTTGGGGTCAGGACAAGAGACCCAGTACTTC . TRBJ2-5 TRBV5-1 .
CASSLTQGGQFF TGTGCCAGCAGTCTCACTCAGGGAGGGCAGTTCTTC . TRBJ2-1 TRBV28 .
CASSPSLGQGSEQYF TGTGCCAGCTCACCATCACTGGGACAGGGGAGCGAGCAGTACTTC TRBD1 TRBJ2-7 TRBV18 .
CASSWGQVSNQPQHF TGTGCCAGTAGCTGGGGGCAGGTTAGCAATCAGCCCCAGCATTTT . TRBJ1-5 TRBV19 .
CASKYLSRSGNTIYF TGTGCCAGCAAATACCTCTCTAGGTCTGGAAACACCATATATTTT . TRBJ1-3 TRBV2 .
CASSLGGAQLKETQYF TGTGCCAGCAGTTTAGGGGGGGCGCAGTTGAAAGAGACCCAGTACTTC . TRBJ2-5 TRBV28 .
CASSPLPGQTNTEAFF TGTGCCAGCAGTCCACTCCCGGGACAGACGAACACTGAAGCTTTCTTT TRBD1 TRBJ1-1 TRBV27 .
CASSVSSGTGYEQFF TGTGCCAGCAGCGTGTCTTCCGGGACAGGCTATGAGCAGTTCTTC TRBD1 TRBJ2-1 TRBV9 .
CASVSPWRGSKETQYF TGTGCCAGCGTTTCTCCCTGGAGGGGCAGTAAAGAGACCCAGTACTTC . TRBJ2-5 TRBV28 .
CASSPDSGSGTDTQYF TGCGCCAGCAGCCCGGATAGCGGGAGCGGCACAGATACGCAGTATTTT TRBD2 TRBJ2-3 TRBV5-1 .
CASSPIQGRGYTF TGTGCCAGCAGTCCGATACAGGGGAGAGGCTACACCTTC TRBD1 TRBJ1-2 TRBV9 .
CATSRDQLEAFF TGTGCCACCAGCAGAGATCAGCTCGAAGCTTTCTTT . TRBJ1-1 TRBV15 .
CSAQHSLSNTEAFF TGCAGCGCACAACACAGTCTTTCGAACACTGAAGCTTTCTTT . TRBJ1-1 TRBV29-1 .
CASSGKGETQYF TGTGCCAGCAGCGGGAAAGGGGAGACCCAGTACTTC . TRBJ2-5 TRBV9 .
CASSEGNQPQHF TGTGCCAGCAGTGAAGGTAATCAGCCCCAGCATTTT . TRBJ1-5 TRBV2 few
CASSLATRGAGDYGYTF TGTGCCAGCAGCTTAGCCACCCGGGGGGCAGGGGACTATGGCTACACCTTC . TRBJ1-2 TRBV11-2 .
CASSQGTPGSYEQYF TGCGCCAGCAGCCAAGGTACACCCGGCTCCTACGAGCAGTACTTC . TRBJ2-7 TRBV4-1 .
CASSRTSGPYEQYF TGTGCCAGTAGTCGGACTAGCGGGCCATACGAGCAGTACTTC TRBD2 TRBJ2-7 TRBV19 .
CASRLISGGWAEAFF TGTGCCAGCAGACTTATTTCAGGGGGCTGGGCTGAAGCTTTCTTT TRBD1 TRBJ1-1 TRBV28 .
CASSPGGGRTDTQYF TGTGCCAGCAGCCCGGGGGGCGGGAGGACAGATACGCAGTATTTT TRBD2 TRBJ2-3 TRBV5-6 .
CASSPLTPSQETQYF TGCGCCAGCAGCCCGCTGACTCCATCCCAAGAGACCCAGTACTTC . TRBJ2-5 TRBV5-1 .
CASSLVGAYNEQFF TGTGCCAGCAGCTTAGTCGGGGCCTACAATGAGCAGTTCTTC . TRBJ2-1 TRBV7-9 .
CASSLGGLTEAFF TGTGCCAGCAGCTTGGGGGGCTTAACTGAAGCTTTCTTT . TRBJ1-1 TRBV5-5 once
CAISESLAVYQETQYF TGTGCCATCAGTGAGTCGTTAGCGGTGTACCAAGAGACCCAGTACTTC . TRBJ2-5 TRBV10-3 .
CASSARVPINQPQHF TGTGCCAGCAGTGCAAGGGTGCCGATCAATCAGCCCCAGCATTTT . TRBJ1-5 TRBV27 .
CASSVRRTSDEQYF TGCGCCAGCAGCGTCAGGCGGACTAGCGATGAGCAGTACTTC TRBD2 TRBJ2-7 TRBV5-1 .
CASSYSGQAYGYTF TGTGCCAGCAGTTACTCGGGGCAGGCCTATGGCTACACCTTC . TRBJ1-2 TRBV6-5 .
CASRRGEKTDTQYF TGTGCCAGCAGACGAGGGGAGAAGACAGATACGCAGTATTTT . TRBJ2-3 TRBV7-2 .
CATSRDRADEKLFF TGTGCCACCAGCAGAGATCGGGCCGATGAAAAACTGTTTTTT . TRBJ1-4 TRBV15 .
CASSLFGHQYF TGTGCCAGCAGCTTGTTCGGGCATCAGTACTTC . TRBJ2-7 TRBV5-6 .
CASSLAKTLQETQYF TGTGCCAGCAGCTTAGCCAAGACATTACAAGAGACCCAGTACTTC . TRBJ2-5 TRBV7-9 .
CASSERGTGRVKNIQYF TGTGCCAGCAGCGAAAGGGGGACAGGGAGGGTCAAAAACATTCAGTACTTC TRBD1 TRBJ2-4 TRBV5-6 .
CASSPQMGSVNEQYF TGTGCCAGCTCACCACAAATGGGTTCCGTAAACGAGCAGTACTTC . TRBJ2-7 TRBV18 .
CASSSGRTGGLYGYTF TGTGCCAGCAGCTCTGGGAGGACAGGGGGCTTGTATGGCTACACCTTC TRBD1 TRBJ1-2 TRBV28 .
CASSQAASGSNEQFF TGCGCCAGCAGCCAAGCAGCTAGCGGGAGCAATGAGCAGTTCTTC TRBD2 TRBJ2-1 TRBV4-3 .